Presented here are 20 T cell receptor beta chains from one specimen sequenced in a study of cytomegalovirus exposure and HLA in healthy donors. Sequencing used immunoSEQ multiplex PCR; TCRdb keeps in-frame clones, though not all of them. The sample carries approximately 160,000 clones, roughly nine tenths recorded once. The sample was PBMCs. Every receptor here comes from a woman under 40 in good health and CMV-seronegative.

This clone has a single count. This rearrangement joins TRBV15 to TRBJ2-7; no clear D gene. This CDR3 region has 11 residues. V lost 1 base to trimming and J lost 8 bases, with 6 bases between them. Germline CDR1 LNHNV, CDR2 YYDKDF (reference sequence). CDR3 DNA: TGTGCCACCAGCAGAGGCGGTCAGCAGTACTTC. It specifies CATSRGGQQYF.

This clone was recorded only once. The chain joins TRBV9 to TRBJ1-2; unclear D gene. The V gene's germline CDR1 is SGDLS and CDR2 YYNGEE. Trimming pared 4 bases from V and 5 bases from J, leaving 12 bases between. This CDR3 comprises 13 residues. The CDR3 DNA is TGTGCCAGCAGCCTGGGAACGGCGTATGGCTACACCTTC. As protein: CASSLGTAYGYTF. Looking up the rest from reference TRBV9 and TRBJ1-2 gives the full variable domain: DSGVTQTPKHLITATGQRVTLRCSPRSGDLSVYWYQQSLDQGLQFLIQYYNGEERAKGNILERFSAQQFPDLHSELNLSSLELGDSALYFCASSLGTAYGYTFGSGTRLTVV.

V usage is TRBV28 and J usage is TRBJ1-1; 8 bases are a match to TRBD1. V lost 6 bases, J lost 0 bases, and 6 bases stayed unmatched. The CDR3 is 15 residues long. CDR1 and CDR2 from the germline V gene are MDHEN and SYDVKM. The CDR3 sequence: CASRQGASMNTEAFF. In DNA form, the CDR3 reads TGTGCCAGCAGGCAGGGGGCGAGTATGAACACTGAAGCTTTCTTT.

This chain uses TRBV28 with TRBJ2-7; 7 bases are shared with TRBD1. Losses at the gene ends were 5 bases for V and 0 bases for J; bases not matched to a gene: 4. Per germline, CDR1 MDHEN and CDR2 SYDVKM. This CDR3 is built from 14 residues. DNA of the CDR3: TGTGCCAGCAGTCCGACAGGGAGCTCCTACGAGCAGTACTTC. Translating gives CASSPTGSSYEQYF. The variable domain in full, completed from reference TRBV28 and TRBJ2-7, reads DVKVTQSSRYLVKRTGEKVFLECVQDMDHENMFWYRQDPGLGLRLIYFSYDVKMKEKGDIPEGYSVSREKKERFSLILESASTNQTSMYLCASSPTGSSYEQYFGPGTRLTVT.

The table lists this clone with a count of one. The chain uses TRBV6-5 and TRBJ1-1; D not certain. V was clipped by 6 bases and J by 1 base, with 12 bases between them. The CDR3 totals 14 residues. Germline CDR1 MNHEY, CDR2 SVGAGI. The CDR3 loop is CASSPARTNTEAFF. In nucleotides, the CDR3 is TGTGCCAGCAGCCCCGCGCGGACGAACACTGAAGCTTTCTTT.

The CDR3 DNA follows: TGTGCCAGCAGCCTACTGGGACAGTCAATTTCACCCCTCCACTTT. Amino acid sequence: CASSLLGQSISPLHF. V gene TRBV5-8 combines with J gene TRBJ1-6, with 7 bases lining up with TRBD1. This CDR3 is 15 amino acids long. The ends lost 4 bases at V and 9 bases at J; junction bases unmatched: 10. The germline gives CDR1 SGHTS, CDR2 YDEGEE.

The chain is built from TRBV6-6 and TRBJ2-7; 8 bases fit TRBD1. In germline, CDR1 is MNHNY, CDR2 SVGAGI (reference sequence). This CDR3 has 14 amino acids. V shed 2 bases and J 4 bases; nucleotides not matched to a gene: 4. CDR3 residues: CASSYDDRGYEQYF. CDR3 bases: TGTGCCAGCAGTTACGATGACAGGGGTTACGAGCAGTACTTC.

The rearrangement links TRBV7-2 to TRBJ2-1; D is unresolved. The CDR3 length is 15 residues. V lost 1 base, J lost 2 bases, and 9 bases lay in between. Germline V gene data show CDR1 as SGHTA and CDR2 as FQGNSA. The CDR3, as DNA: TGTGCCAGCAGCTTAGTCCGGGTCACCTACAATGAGCAGTTCTTC. This translates into CASSLVRVTYNEQFF.

This clone was counted between two and nine times. The chain recombines TRBV19 with TRBJ2-7; the D is unclear. Looked up from germline, CDR1 is LNHDA and CDR2 is SQIVND (reference sequence). V was trimmed by 1 base and J by 2 bases, leaving 3 bases between them. The CDR3 length is 12 residues. CDR3 protein: CASSIGTYEQYF. The DNA of the CDR3 is TGTGCCAGTAGTATAGGGACCTACGAGCAGTACTTC.

This rearrangement joins TRBV4-3 to TRBJ1-1, with D perhaps TRBD1 (5 bases). This CDR3 has 17 residues. The germline V and J ends were trimmed by 4 bases and 1 base, with 19 bases remaining between them. Germline V gene sequence: CDR1 LGHNA, CDR2 YSLEER. Here the CDR3 reads CASSPSGGVRGNTEAFF. DNA for the CDR3: TGCGCCAGCAGCCCCTCGGGAGGGGTCCGGGGGAACACTGAAGCTTTCTTT.

This clone was counted between two and nine times. The V gene is TRBV2, the J gene TRBJ2-5; D uncertain. V lost 5 bases and J lost 2, with 6 bases in between. Germline V gene lookup returns CDR1 SNHLY and CDR2 FYNNEI. The CDR3 consists of 12 residues. The CDR3 coding sequence is TGTGCCAGCAGTTACGGACAAGAGACCCAGTACTTC. This sequence encodes CASSYGQETQYF.

The chain couples TRBV4-1 to TRBJ1-4; D gene unclear. Trimming stripped 3 bases from V and 11 bases from J, with 10 bases between. The CDR3 runs to 12 residues. The germline V gene encodes CDR1 MGHRA and CDR2 YSYEKL. CDR3: CASSQYPGKLFF. The CDR3 DNA follows: TGCGCCAGCAGCCAGTACCCAGGTAAACTGTTTTTT.

The chain employs TRBV29-1 and TRBJ2-2; no firm D call. Trimming removed 8 bases at V and 5 bases at J, with 12 bases between. There are 12 residues in the CDR3. The germline V gene has CDR1 SQVTM and CDR2 ANQGSEA. The CDR3 DNA sequence: TGCAGCCTACGCGTTGGAACCGGGGAGCTGTTTTTT. Protein sequence: CSLRVGTGELFF.

This clone was found a few times. This rearrangement joins TRBV18 to TRBJ1-2, with 7 bases matching TRBD1. Germline V gives CDR1 KGHSH, CDR2 LQKENI. J lost 4 bases, V lost 3 bases, and 5 bases had no gene match. The CDR3 sequence is 14 residues long. CDR3 loop: CASSPSSGGYGYTF. Written as DNA, the CDR3 is TGTGCCAGCTCACCCTCGTCAGGGGGCTATGGCTACACCTTC. Supplemented by reference TRBV18 and TRBJ1-2, the full variable domain reads NAGVMQNPRHLVRRRGQEARLRCSPMKGHSHVYWYRQLPEEGLKFMVYLQKENIIDESGMPKERFSAEFPKEGPSILRIQQVVRGDSAAYFCASSPSSGGYGYTFGSGTRLTVV.

This chain links TRBV7-8 with TRBJ2-7; 9 bases line up with TRBD2. Germline CDR1 and CDR2: SGHVS and FQNEAQ. The CDR3 contains 15 residues. Germline trimming cut 5 bases from V and 3 bases from J; bases unmatched to any gene: 8. Here the CDR3 reads CASSRRTSERYEQYF. The CDR3 DNA reads TGTGCCAGCAGCCGCCGGACTAGCGAACGCTACGAGCAGTACTTC.

The V and J genes are TRBV27 and TRBJ2-1; TRBD2 matches 14 bases. V gave up 7 bases and J gave up 1 base; unmatched junction bases: 3. This CDR3 comprises 16 residues. CDR1 MNHEY and CDR2 SMNVEV come from the germline V gene (reference sequence). The CDR3 here is CASTRLAGGSYNEQFF. The CDR3 DNA reads TGTGCCAGCACCCGACTAGCGGGAGGGTCCTACAATGAGCAGTTCTTC.

This clone was counted a few times. The genes are TRBV19 and TRBJ1-2, with 9 nucleotides matching TRBD1. The V gene end was trimmed by 5 bases and the J gene end by 3 bases; junction bases not matched to a gene: 7. The CDR3 extends over 15 amino acids. Germline CDR1 is LNHDA and CDR2 is SQIVND (reference sequence). The CDR3 loop is CASSPWTGEHYGYTF. DNA of the CDR3: TGTGCCAGTAGTCCCTGGACAGGGGAACACTATGGCTACACCTTC.

V is TRBV28 and J is TRBJ1-1; D might be TRBD1 (5 bases). Trimming cost V 3 bases and J 1 base, with 15 bases left between them. Germline CDR1 MDHEN, CDR2 SYDVKM. The CDR3 totals 16 residues. The CDR3 nucleotides read TGTGCCAGCAGTTTCCCTCGGGTGGGGCCGAACACTGAAGCTTTCTTT. It yields the protein CASSFPRVGPNTEAFF.

The chain couples TRBV27 to TRBJ2-7; possible D gene TRBD1, 5 bases. CDR1 and CDR2 from the germline V gene are MNHEY and SMNVEV (reference sequence). Trimming stripped 2 bases from V and 3 bases from J, with 11 bases between. The CDR3 loop spans 14 amino acids. As DNA, the CDR3 is TGTGCCAGCAGTTTAAATACAGGAGACTACGAGCAGTACTTC. This translates into CASSLNTGDYEQYF.

The chain employs TRBV10-3 and TRBJ2-5; no clear D. V dropped 8 bases and J dropped 7 bases, with 17 bases sitting between them. This CDR3 contains 13 residues. Per the germline V gene, CDR1 is ENHRY and CDR2 is SYGVKD. The DNA for the CDR3 is TGTGCCATCGGCTCTGACTTGGATGGGACCCAGTACTTC. Encoded protein: CAIGSDLDGTQYF.